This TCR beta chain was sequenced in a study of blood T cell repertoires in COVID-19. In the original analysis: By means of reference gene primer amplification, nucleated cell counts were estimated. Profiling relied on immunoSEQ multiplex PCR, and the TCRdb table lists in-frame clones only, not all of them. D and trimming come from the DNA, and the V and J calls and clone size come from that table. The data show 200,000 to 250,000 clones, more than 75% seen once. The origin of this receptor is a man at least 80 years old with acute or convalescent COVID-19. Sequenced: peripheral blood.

In DNA, the CDR3 is TGTGCCAGCATTGGACAGGCGCGAAACACCATATATTTT. It translates to CASIGQARNTIYF. The chain employs TRBV6-5 and TRBJ1-3; 7 positions agree with TRBD1. After removal of 7 bases from V and 5 bases from J, the junction contained 5 bases not matched to a gene. Germline loops: CDR1 MNHEY, CDR2 SVGAGI. This CDR3 is 13 amino acids long.